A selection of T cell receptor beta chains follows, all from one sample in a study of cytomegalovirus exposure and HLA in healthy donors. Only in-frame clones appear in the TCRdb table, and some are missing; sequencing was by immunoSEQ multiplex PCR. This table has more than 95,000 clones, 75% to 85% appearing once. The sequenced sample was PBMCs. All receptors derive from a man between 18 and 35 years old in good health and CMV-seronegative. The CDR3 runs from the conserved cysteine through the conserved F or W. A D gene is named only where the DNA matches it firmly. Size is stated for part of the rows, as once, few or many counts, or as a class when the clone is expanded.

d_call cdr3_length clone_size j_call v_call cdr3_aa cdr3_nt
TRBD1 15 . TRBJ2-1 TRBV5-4 CASRNRDRARVEQFF TGTGCCAGCCGGAACCGGGACAGGGCCAGGGTTGAGCAGTTCTTC
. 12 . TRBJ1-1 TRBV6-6 CASSPGPGEAFF TGTGCCAGCAGCCCCGGTCCAGGAGAAGCTTTCTTT
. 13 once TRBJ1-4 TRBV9 CASSVGGDSELFF TGTGCCAGCAGCGTAGGGGGGGACTCTGAACTGTTTTTT
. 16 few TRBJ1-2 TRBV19 CASSAQGRQLSYGYTF TGTGCCAGTAGCGCACAGGGAAGACAACTCTCCTATGGCTACACCTTC
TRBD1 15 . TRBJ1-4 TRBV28 CASTTPTGLREKLFF TGTGCCAGCACCACCCCGACAGGGCTACGTGAAAAACTGTTTTTT
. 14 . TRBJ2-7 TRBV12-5 CASGPASGSYEQYF TGTGCTAGTGGCCCCGCGTCAGGGTCCTACGAGCAGTACTTC
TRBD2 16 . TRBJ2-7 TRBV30 CAWTPHGLAGGREQYF TGTGCCTGGACTCCCCATGGACTAGCGGGAGGACGCGAGCAGTACTTC
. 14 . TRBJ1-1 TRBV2 CASSEALRGPEAFF TGTGCCAGCAGTGAAGCGCTTCGAGGTCCTGAAGCTTTCTTT
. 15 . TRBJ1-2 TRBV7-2 CASSIEPTEVYGYTF TGTGCCAGCAGCATAGAACCGACAGAAGTCTATGGCTACACCTTC
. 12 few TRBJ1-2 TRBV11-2 CASRGRVFGYTF TGTGCCAGCAGGGGCAGGGTTTTTGGCTACACCTTC
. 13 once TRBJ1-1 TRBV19 CASSISRGTEAFF TGTGCCAGTAGTATTTCCAGGGGAACTGAAGCTTTCTTT
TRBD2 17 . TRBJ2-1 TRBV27 CASSFKTSGTYNNEQFF TGTGCCAGCAGTTTTAAAACTAGCGGGACGTACAACAATGAGCAGTTCTTC
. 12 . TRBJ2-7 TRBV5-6 CASSSEGYEQYF TGTGCCAGCAGCTCGGAGGGCTACGAGCAGTACTTC
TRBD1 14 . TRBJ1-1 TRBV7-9 CASTATGGDTEAFF TGTGCCAGCACCGCGACAGGGGGGGACACTGAAGCTTTCTTT
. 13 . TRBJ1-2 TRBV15 CATSREGAGGYTF TGTGCCACCAGCAGAGAGGGGGCAGGTGGCTACACCTTC
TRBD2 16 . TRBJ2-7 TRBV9 CASSVGLADLGYEQYF TGTGCCAGCAGCGTAGGCCTAGCGGACCTAGGGTACGAGCAGTACTTC
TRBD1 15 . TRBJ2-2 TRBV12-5 CASGPWTGNTGELFF TGTGCTAGTGGTCCCTGGACAGGGAACACCGGGGAGCTGTTTTTT
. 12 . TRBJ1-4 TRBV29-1 CSVAATNEKLFF TGCAGCGTTGCCGCAACTAATGAAAAACTGTTTTTT
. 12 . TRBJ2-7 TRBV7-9 CSSSRDRYEQYF TGTTCCAGCAGCCGAGACAGATACGAGCAGTACTTC
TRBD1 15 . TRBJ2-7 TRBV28 CASSPSGQGAYEQYF TGTGCCAGCAGTCCATCGGGACAGGGGGCCTACGAGCAGTACTTC
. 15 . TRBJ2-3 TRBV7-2 CASSVLGLATDTQYF TGTGCCAGCAGCGTACTTGGACTCGCCACAGATACGCAGTATTTT
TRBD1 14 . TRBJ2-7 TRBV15 CATSPGTGTYEQYF TGTGCCACCAGTCCCGGGACAGGGACCTACGAGCAGTACTTC
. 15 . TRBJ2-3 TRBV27 CASSWGGQGGDTQYF TGTGCCAGCAGTTGGGGGGGCCAGGGTGGAGATACGCAGTATTTT
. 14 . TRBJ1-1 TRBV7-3 CASSLRREDTEAFF TGTGCCAGCAGCTTAAGGAGGGAGGACACTGAAGCTTTCTTT